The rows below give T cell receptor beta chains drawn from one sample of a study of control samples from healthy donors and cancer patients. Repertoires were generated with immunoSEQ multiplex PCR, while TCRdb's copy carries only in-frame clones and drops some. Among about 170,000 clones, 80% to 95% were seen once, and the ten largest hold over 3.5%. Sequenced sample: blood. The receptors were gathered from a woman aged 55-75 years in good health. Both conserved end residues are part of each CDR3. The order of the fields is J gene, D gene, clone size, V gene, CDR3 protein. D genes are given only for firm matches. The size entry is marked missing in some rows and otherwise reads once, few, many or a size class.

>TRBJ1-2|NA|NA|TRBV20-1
CSAGEGDGYTF
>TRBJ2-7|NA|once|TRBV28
CASSFLGSSYEQYF
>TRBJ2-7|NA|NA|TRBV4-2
CASSLYLVPGKSYEQYF
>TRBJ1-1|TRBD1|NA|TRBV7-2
CASSKVGTVSNTEAFF
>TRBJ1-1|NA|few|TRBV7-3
CASSLYRDTEAFF
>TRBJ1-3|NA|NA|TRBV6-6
CASHTSGNTIYF
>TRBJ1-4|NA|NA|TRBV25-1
CASRENRATNEKLFF
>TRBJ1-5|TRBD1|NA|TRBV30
CAWSGQGFNQPQHF
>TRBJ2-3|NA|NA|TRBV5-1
CASSFLEVGSTDTQYF
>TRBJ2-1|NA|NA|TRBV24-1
CATSDQPRGEQFF
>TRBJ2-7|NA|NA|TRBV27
CASSSPAVSLAGFEQYF
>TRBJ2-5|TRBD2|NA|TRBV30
CAWSTSEETQYF
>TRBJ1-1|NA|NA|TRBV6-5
CASSYRGGTEAFF
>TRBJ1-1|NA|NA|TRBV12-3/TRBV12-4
CASRAQENTEAFF